The present entry profiles one T cell receptor (beta chain) with its context. These data are taken from a study of shared clonotypes between healthy human individuals. Trimming removed 0 bases from V and 0 bases from J, with 9 bases in between. Germline V lookup: CDR1 WSHSY, CDR2 SAAADI. The CDR3 runs to 16 residues. Researchers divided each subset's genomic DNA evenly across several immunoSEQ plates. Assay used: immunoSEQ multiplex PCR; TCRdb lists only in-frame clones, some missing. The sample includes around 990,000 clones, around three quarters of them seen just once. The specimen was memory CD4+ T cells from PBMCs. The sample's subset: CD45RA-negative fraction. The source of this sequence is a man aged 18 to 30 in good health. Some clones in this sample may be carry-over from other donors' samples. This chain uses TRBV10-2 with TRBJ1-5; D is undetermined. CDR3 DNA sequence: TGCGCCAGCAGTGAGTCGGGAGGCTATAGCAATCAGCCCCAGCATTTT. Translated, it gives CASSESGGYSNQPQHF.